This is a list of T cell receptor beta chains from one sample in a study of T-cell reconstitution after alpha-beta-depleted transplantation in children. TCRdb fed the PCR reads into MiXCR, producing one record per CDR3 protein. The data show about 270,000 distinct CDR3 sequences, 9.9% seen once. The source material was PBMCs from the stem cell graft donor, sampled from the stem cell graft. All receptors derive from a human donor who donated a stem cell graft to a child with SCID. CDR3s include the opening cysteine and the closing phenylalanine or tryptophan. Each record gives: D gene, CDR3 length, J gene, clone size, V gene, CDR3 protein, CDR3 DNA. The D gene is left open where the match is weak. Size values are once, few and many counts, or a class for expanded clones, and some rows have none.

TRBD2	15	TRBJ2-1	NA	TRBV3-1	CASSRPGLASHEQFF	TGTGCCAGCAGCCGCCCGGGACTAGCGTCCCATGAGCAGTTCTTC
NA	12	TRBJ2-2	many	TRBV29-1	CSVEAGTGELFF	TGCAGCGTTGAAGCGGGGACCGGGGAGCTGTTTTTT
NA	14	TRBJ1-2	many	TRBV6-1	CASSGPDTNYGYTF	TGTGCCAGCAGTGGCCCGGACACTAACTATGGCTACACCTTC
NA	13	TRBJ1-2	NA	TRBV10-3	CAISETGNYGYTF	TGTGCCATCAGTGAGACAGGGAACTATGGCTACACCTTC
NA	14	TRBJ2-5	many	TRBV20-1	CSARVAGLQETQYF	TGCAGTGCTAGAGTGGCAGGACTCCAAGAGACCCAGTACTTC
TRBD2	15	TRBJ2-1	NA	TRBV5-1	CASSLAGTTDNEQFF	TGCGCCAGCAGCTTGGCCGGGACTACCGACAATGAGCAGTTCTTC
NA	14	TRBJ2-3	NA	TRBV7-7	CASSSLQGLDTQYF	TGTGCTAGCAGCTCACTCCAGGGGCTAGATACGCAGTATTTT
NA	15	TRBJ2-1	many	TRBV12-3/TRBV12-4	CASSLLGTGYNEQFF	TGTGCCAGCAGTTTGCTCGGGACGGGGTACAATGAGCAGTTCTTC
TRBD2	18	TRBJ2-7	NA	TRBV6-5	CASSYSMIAGLSSYEQYF	TGTGCCAGCAGTTACTCGATGATAGCGGGGCTGAGCTCCTACGAGCAGTACTTC
NA	14	TRBJ2-1	few	TRBV5-1	CASSFAGAGDEQFF	TGCGCCAGCAGCTTCGCCGGGGCCGGCGATGAGCAGTTCTTC
TRBD1	15	TRBJ1-2	NA	TRBV3-1	CASSQEWTGSYGYTF	TGTGCCAGCAGCCAAGAATGGACAGGATCCTATGGCTACACCTTC
NA	12	TRBJ1-2	NA	TRBV6-2/TRBV6-3	CASIPGPSRGTF	TGTGCCAGCATCCCGGGGCCATCCCGGGGCACCTTC
TRBD2	15	TRBJ2-2	NA	TRBV12-3/TRBV12-4	CASSPSGGGARELFF	TGTGCCAGCAGCCCGAGCGGGGGGGGGGCCCGGGAGCTGTTTTTT
NA	15	TRBJ2-1	few	TRBV7-8	CASSLAGRMYNEQFF	TGTGCCAGCAGCTTAGCTGGAAGAATGTACAATGAGCAGTTCTTC
NA	11	TRBJ2-5	few	TRBV20-1	CSASTGQTQYF	TGCAGTGCGTCCACAGGGCAGACCCAGTACTTC
NA	12	TRBJ2-7	NA	TRBV24-1	CATPCPPLEQYF	TGTGCCACCCCGTGTCCACCTTTGGAGCAGTACTTC
TRBD2	16	TRBJ2-2	NA	TRBV29-1	CSVVVAGGLGTGELFF	TGCAGCGTTGTAGTAGCGGGGGGGCTTGGCACCGGGGAGCTGTTTTTT
NA	15	TRBJ2-7	few	TRBV7-8	CASSLRRIYSYEQYF	TGTGCCAGCAGCTTACGGCGAATATACTCCTACGAGCAGTACTTC
NA	15	TRBJ2-5	many	TRBV10-3	CAISEQGRAQETQYF	TGTGCCATCAGTGAACAAGGCAGGGCCCAAGAGACCCAGTACTTC
TRBD1	14	TRBJ1-3	NA	TRBV7-3	CASSQTGGEDTIYF	TGTGCCAGCAGCCAGACAGGGGGTGAGGACACCATATATTTT
NA	15	TRBJ2-7	NA	TRBV27	CASSARPLTSDEQYF	TGTGCCAGCAGCGCTCGACCCCTGACAAGTGACGAGCAGTACTTC
TRBD1	15	TRBJ1-5	few	TRBV5-6	CASSWTGGKDQPQHF	TGTGCCAGCAGCTGGACAGGGGGTAAGGATCAGCCCCAGCATTTT
NA	15	TRBJ1-2	few	TRBV9	CASSPRTAANYGYTF	TGTGCCAGCAGCCCCCGGACAGCCGCTAACTATGGCTACACCTTC
TRBD2	16	TRBJ2-3	few	TRBV9	CASSVSAGGSTDTQYF	TGTGCCAGCAGCGTTTCAGCGGGGGGAAGCACAGATACGCAGTATTTT
TRBD1	15	TRBJ1-6	few	TRBV19	CASRPTGSENSPLHF	TGTGCCAGTAGACCGACAGGGAGCGAGAATTCACCCCTCCACTTT
TRBD1	13	TRBJ2-5	NA	TRBV12-3/TRBV12-4	CASSWTGQETQYF	TGTGCCAGTTCATGGACAGGGCAAGAGACCCAGTACTTC
TRBD1	14	TRBJ2-7	NA	TRBV10-3	CAISEGQGAYEQYF	TGTGCCATCAGTGAGGGACAGGGGGCTTACGAGCAGTACTTC
NA	12	TRBJ1-2	few	TRBV2	CASRSPTEGYTF	TGTGCCAGCAGAAGCCCTACGGAGGGCTACACCTTC
NA	14	TRBJ1-4	few	TRBV18	CASSPGPYNEKLFF	TGTGCCAGCTCACCGGGACCGTATAATGAAAAACTGTTTTTT
NA	12	TRBJ2-7	few	TRBV6-1	CAIRGGTYEQYF	TGTGCCATCAGGGGGGGGACTTACGAGCAGTACTTC
NA	16	TRBJ1-2	NA	TRBV4-1	CASSQVGSGGWDGYTF	TGCGCCAGCAGCCAAGTCGGTTCAGGAGGTTGGGATGGCTACACCTTC
TRBD2	16	TRBJ2-5	few	TRBV10-3	CAISISAGGGQETQYF	TGTGCCATCAGTATATCCGCGGGGGGAGGCCAAGAGACCCAGTACTTC
NA	13	TRBJ1-2	NA	TRBV20-1	CSAREPGSGGYTF	TGCAGTGCTAGAGAGCCAGGGAGCGGTGGCTACACCTTC